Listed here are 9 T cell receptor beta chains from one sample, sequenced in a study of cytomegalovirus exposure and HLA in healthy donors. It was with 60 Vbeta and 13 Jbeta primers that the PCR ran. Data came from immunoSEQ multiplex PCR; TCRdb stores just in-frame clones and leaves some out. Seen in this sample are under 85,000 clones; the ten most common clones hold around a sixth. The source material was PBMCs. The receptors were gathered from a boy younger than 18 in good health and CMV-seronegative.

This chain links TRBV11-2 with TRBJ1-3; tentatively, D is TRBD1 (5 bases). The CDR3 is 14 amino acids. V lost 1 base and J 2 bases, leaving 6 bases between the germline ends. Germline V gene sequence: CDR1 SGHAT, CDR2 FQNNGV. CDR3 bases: TGTGCCAGCAGCTTAGGACAGCCTGGAAACACCATATATTTT. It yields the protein CASSLGQPGNTIYF.

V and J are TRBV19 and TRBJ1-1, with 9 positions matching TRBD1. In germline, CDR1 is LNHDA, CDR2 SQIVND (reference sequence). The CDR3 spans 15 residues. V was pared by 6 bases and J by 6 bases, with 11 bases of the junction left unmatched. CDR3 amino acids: CASRLTGGRRAEAFF. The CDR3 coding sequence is TGTGCCAGTAGACTCACAGGGGGCAGAAGGGCTGAAGCTTTCTTT.

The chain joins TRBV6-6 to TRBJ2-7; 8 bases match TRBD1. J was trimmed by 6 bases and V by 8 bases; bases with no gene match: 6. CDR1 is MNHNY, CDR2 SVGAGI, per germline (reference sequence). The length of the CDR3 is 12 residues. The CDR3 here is CASSPQGAEQYF. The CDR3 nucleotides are TGTGCCAGCTCCCCCCAGGGGGCCGAGCAGTACTTC.

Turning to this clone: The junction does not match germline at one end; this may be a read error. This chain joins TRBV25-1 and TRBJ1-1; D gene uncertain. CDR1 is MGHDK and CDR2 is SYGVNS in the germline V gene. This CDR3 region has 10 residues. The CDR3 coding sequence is TGTGCCGCCGGCTCCTCCGGCCCGAGGTTT. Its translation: CAAGSSGPRF. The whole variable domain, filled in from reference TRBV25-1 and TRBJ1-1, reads EADIYQTPRYLVIGTGKKITLECSQTMGHDKMYWYQQDPGMELHLIHYSYGVNSTEKGDLSSESTVSRIRTEHFPLTLESARPSHTSQYLCAAGSSGPRFGQGTRLTVV.

The CDR3 coding sequence is TGTGCCTGGCAGGGGACAGGGGGGGGCGAAAAACTGTTTTTT. This codes for CAWQGTGGGEKLFF. The chain uses TRBV30 and TRBJ1-4, with 11 nucleotides matching TRBD1. The CDR3 sequence is 14 residues long. J was trimmed by 8 bases and V by 5 bases; bases with no gene match: 7. In germline, CDR1 is GTSNPN, CDR2 SVGIG (reference sequence).

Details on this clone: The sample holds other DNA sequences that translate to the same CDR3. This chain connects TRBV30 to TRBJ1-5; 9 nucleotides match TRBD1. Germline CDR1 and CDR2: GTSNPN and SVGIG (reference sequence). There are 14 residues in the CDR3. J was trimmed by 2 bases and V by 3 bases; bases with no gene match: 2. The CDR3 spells CAWRGQGGNQPQHF. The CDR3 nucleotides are TGTGCCTGGAGGGGACAGGGAGGCAATCAGCCCCAGCATTTT.

The CDR3 sequence is CASSLEPNNSPLHF. In nucleotides, the CDR3 is TGCGCCAGCAGCTTGGAACCTAATAATTCACCCCTCCACTTT. This chain uses TRBV5-1 with TRBJ1-6; D remains ambiguous. Trimming cost V 0 bases and J 5 bases, with 6 bases left between them. CDR1 SGHRS and CDR2 YFSETQ come from the germline V gene. CDR3 size: 14 residues.

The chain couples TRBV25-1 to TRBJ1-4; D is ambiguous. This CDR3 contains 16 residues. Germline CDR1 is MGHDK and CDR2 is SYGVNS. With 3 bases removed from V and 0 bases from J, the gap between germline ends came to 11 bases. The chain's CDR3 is CASSDWRKATNEKLFF. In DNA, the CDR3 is TGTGCCAGCAGTGATTGGCGGAAGGCAACTAATGAAAAACTGTTTTTT.

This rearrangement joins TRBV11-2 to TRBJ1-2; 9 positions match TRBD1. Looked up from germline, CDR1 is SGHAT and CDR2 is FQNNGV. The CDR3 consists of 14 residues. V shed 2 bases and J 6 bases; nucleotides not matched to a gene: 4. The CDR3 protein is CASSLLRQGDGYTF. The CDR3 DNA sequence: TGTGCCAGCAGCTTACTTCGACAGGGGGATGGCTACACCTTC.